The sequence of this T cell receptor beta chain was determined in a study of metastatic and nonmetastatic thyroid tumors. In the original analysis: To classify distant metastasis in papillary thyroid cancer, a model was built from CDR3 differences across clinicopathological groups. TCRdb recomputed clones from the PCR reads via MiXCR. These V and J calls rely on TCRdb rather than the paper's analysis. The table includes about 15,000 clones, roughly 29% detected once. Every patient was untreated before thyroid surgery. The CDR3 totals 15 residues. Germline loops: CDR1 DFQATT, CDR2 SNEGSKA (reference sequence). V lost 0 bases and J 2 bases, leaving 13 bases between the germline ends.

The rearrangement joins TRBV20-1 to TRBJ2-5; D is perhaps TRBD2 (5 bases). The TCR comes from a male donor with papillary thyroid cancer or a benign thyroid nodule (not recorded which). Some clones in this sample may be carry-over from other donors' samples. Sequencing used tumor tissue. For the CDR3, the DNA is TGCAGTGCTAGAGATCTTCAGCGGTCACAAGAGACCCAGTACTTC. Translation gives CSARDLQRSQETQYF.